This entry lists 12 T cell receptor beta chains sequenced from one sample in a study of blood T cell repertoires in COVID-19. Profiling relied on immunoSEQ multiplex PCR, and the TCRdb table lists in-frame clones only, not all of them. The repertoire consists of some 260,000 clones, with about 88% occurring once and the leading ten covering around 4.1%. Sequences were obtained from PBMCs or T cells enriched from blood (not recorded which). These receptors came from a man aged 25 to 40 with acute COVID-19.

The chain uses TRBV4-1 and TRBJ1-6; TRBD1 aligns across 9 bases. The CDR3 covers 16 residues. Unmatched junction bases numbered 3, after V lost 0 bases and J lost 6 bases. CDR1 MGHRA and CDR2 YSYEKL come from the germline V gene. DNA of the CDR3: TGCGCCAGCAGCCAAGATGCGGGACAGGGTAATTCACCCCTCCACTTT. Protein product: CASSQDAGQGNSPLHF.

This chain uses TRBV29-1 with TRBJ2-3; D call uncertain. Trimming stripped 7 bases from V and 5 bases from J, with 10 bases between. CDR3 length: 11 amino acids. CDR1 and CDR2 (germline): SQVTM, ANQGSEA. CDR3 in amino acids: CSAESLDTQYF. For the CDR3, the DNA is TGCAGCGCGGAGAGTTTAGATACGCAGTATTTT.

This chain uses TRBV11-3 with TRBJ1-1; no clear D gene. Trimming took off 3 bases at V and 3 bases at J, with 2 bases between the two ends. Germline CDR1 reads SGHNT; CDR2 reads YENEEA. The CDR3 extends over 11 amino acids. For the CDR3, the DNA is TGTGCCAGCAGCTTCGACACTGAAGCTTTCTTT. Its translation: CASSFDTEAFF.

The chain joins TRBV5-8 to TRBJ2-1; 8 positions match TRBD2. This CDR3 has 15 residues. Germline assignment: CDR1 SGHTS and CDR2 YDEGEE. The V and J ends lost 0 bases and 15 bases, in that order; junction bases with no gene match: 14. The CDR3 DNA sequence: TGTGCCAGCAGCTTGGAACTAGCGGCCCCCACTAGCTGGTTCTTC. It codes for CASSLELAAPTSWFF.

The rearrangement links TRBV24-1 to TRBJ2-1, with 8 bases fitting TRBD2. With V trimmed by 3 bases and J by 12 bases, 12 bases remained unmatched. The CDR3 totals 15 residues. Germline CDR1 and CDR2: KGHDR and SFDVKD. The CDR3 sequence is CATSDPQREIYRQFF. The CDR3 DNA reads TGTGCCACCAGTGATCCCCAGCGGGAGATTTACAGGCAGTTCTTC.

V gene TRBV2 combines with J gene TRBJ2-7; TRBD1 matches 7 bases. Germline V gene data show CDR1 as SNHLY and CDR2 as FYNNEI. This CDR3 is built from 14 residues. V was clipped by 4 bases and J by 4 bases; unmatched bases: 7. The CDR3 DNA reads TGTGCCAGCAGTGCACAGGGGTTCGGGTACGAGCAGTACGTC. This translates into CASSAQGFGYEQYV.

The chain combines TRBV28 with TRBJ2-7, with 12 bases matching TRBD1. CDR1 is MDHEN, CDR2 SYDVKM, per germline. The CDR3 length is 17 residues. V trimming: 5 bases; J trimming: 1 base; junction bases outside the gene matches: 9. The CDR3: CASSPTGQGAQSYEQYV. The DNA of the CDR3 is TGTGCCAGCAGTCCGACGGGACAGGGGGCGCAGTCCTACGAGCAGTACGTC.

The V gene is TRBV14, the J gene TRBJ2-2; no definite D call. Germline lookup yields CDR1 SGHDN and CDR2 FVKESK. The V gene lost 5 bases and the J gene lost 4 bases, with 11 bases spanning the gap. This CDR3 spans 14 amino acids. CDR3 sequence (DNA): TGTGCCAGCAGCTCTCACACCAGCACCGGGGAGCTGTTTTTT. Translation gives CASSSHTSTGELFF.

The gene calls are TRBV28 and TRBJ2-7; maybe TRBD1 (6 bases). Germline CDR1 is MDHEN and CDR2 is SYDVKM. Trimming shortened V by 5 bases and J by 3 bases, and 14 bases separated the two germline ends. The CDR3 runs to 14 residues. DNA of the CDR3: TGTGCCAGCAGTGAGACGACAGGCCACTACGAGCAGTACGTC. Protein sequence: CASSETTGHYEQYV.

The V call is TRBV7-3, the J call TRBJ2-1; TRBD2 might be the D (6 bases). Germline loops: CDR1 SGHTA, CDR2 FQGTGA. This CDR3 contains 14 residues. The ends were cut back, 5 bases at V and 6 bases at J, with 14 bases in the middle. CDR3 loop: CASSLEGMSNEQFF. Here the CDR3 DNA reads TGTGCCAGCAGCCTGGAGGGGATGAGCAATGAGCAGTTCTTC.

The rearrangement joins TRBV4-3 to TRBJ2-1, with 14 bases aligning to TRBD2. The CDR3 covers 16 residues. Germline-derived CDR1 and CDR2 are LGHNA and YSLEER. V dropped 4 bases and J dropped 6; count of bases not matched to a gene: 5. The CDR3 region is CASSRKGTSGGNEQFF. The CDR3 region has the DNA TGCGCCAGCAGCCGGAAAGGGACTAGCGGGGGCAATGAGCAGTTCTTC.

This clone was seen a few times. The V and J genes are TRBV28 and TRBJ1-2; 9 bases are a match to TRBD1. Per the germline V gene, CDR1 is MDHEN and CDR2 is SYDVKM. The CDR3 extends over 16 amino acids. Trimming removed 2 bases from V and 4 bases from J; junction bases left unmatched: 8. The CDR3 nucleotides are TGTGCCAGCAGTTTAGGACAGGGGAAGTTGAGCTATGGCTACACCTTC. Encoded protein: CASSLGQGKLSYGYTF.